This TCR beta chain was captured in a study of early T cells in non-severe SARS-CoV-2 infection. The overall study: Bulk RNA isolated from unsorted whole blood underwent sequencing; chains were not paired.

In the library, individual cDNA molecules carried attached unique molecular identifiers. TCRdb reprocessed the 5' RACE reads with MiXCR, giving one entry per CDR3 protein. The sample has 20,000 to 25,000 distinct CDR3 sequences, less than 5% seen once. Germline trimming cut 2 bases from V and 4 bases from J; bases unmatched to any gene: 3. Per the germline V gene, CDR1 is SNHLY and CDR2 is FYNNEI. This CDR3 is built from 15 residues. This clonotype was observed at least ten times. The TCR comes from an adult who was a healthcare worker with PCR-confirmed SARS-CoV-2 infection or an uninfected control (not recorded which). The chain carries TRBV2 and TRBJ1-4, with TRBD1 identical over 8 bases. The sequenced material came from whole blood. CDR3 nucleotides: TGTGCCAGCAGTGAACAGGGGGCGGATAATGAAAAACTGTTTTTT. Protein sequence: CASSEQGADNEKLFF.